The 20 T cell receptor beta chains listed next were all sequenced from one sample in a study of T cells in Graves' hyperthyroidism and ophthalmopathy. Regions amplified from RNA transcripts were the TCR beta CDR3 regions. The HTBI primer set was used in a first-round RT-PCR of the TCR CDR3. TCRdb re-called the multiplex PCR reads with MiXCR, one entry per CDR3 protein. Of about 250,000 distinct CDR3 sequences listed, over 20% were seen once; the top ten hold around 64%. The sequenced sample was blood. All receptors come from a man aged 25 to 40 with Graves' ophthalmopathy.

To note about this clonotype: This may arise from a read error, as a much more abundant clone is one base away. J is TRBJ2-2 and V is TRBV3-1; D call uncertain. CDR1 and CDR2 from the germline V gene are LGHDT and YNNKEL (reference sequence). The CDR3 consists of 15 residues. Trimming pared 1 base from V and 6 bases from J, leaving 12 bases between. The CDR3 here is CASSQVVRVAGELFF. CDR3 nucleotides: TGTGCCAGCAGCCAAGTGGTCCGGGTGGCCGGGGAGCTGTTTTTT.

As for this clonotype: A much bigger clone sits one base away, suggesting this may be a read error. V and J are TRBV7-8 and TRBJ2-1, with 13 positions matching TRBD2. CDR3 length: 18 residues. Germline assignment: CDR1 SGHVS and CDR2 FQNEAQ. The CDR3 here is CASRQGLAGAPSYNVQFF. CDR3 nucleotides: TGTGCCAGCAGACAAGGACTAGCGGGGGCCCCCTCCTACAATGTGCAGTTCTTC.

This clonotype was observed at least ten times. The chain recombines TRBV11-2 with TRBJ2-3; D is undetermined. Germline V CDR1 and CDR2: SGHAT, FQNNGV. V lost 6 bases to trimming and J lost 0 bases, with 16 bases between them. The CDR3 length is 16 residues. The CDR3 here is CASSDLTEPSTDTQYF. CDR3 in DNA: TGTGCCAGCAGTGATCTGACGGAGCCTAGCACAGATACGCAGTATTTT.

This clonotype was picked up many times. The rearrangement uses TRBV19 and TRBJ1-5; 9 bases agree with TRBD1. The CDR3 runs to 15 residues. Trimming cost V 4 bases and J 4 bases; bases outside gene matches: 5. Germline assignment: CDR1 LNHDA and CDR2 SQIVND (reference sequence). The CDR3: CASSTQQGANQPQHF. The CDR3 DNA reads as TGTGCCAGTAGTACCCAACAGGGGGCAAATCAGCCCCAGCATTTT.

Many counts were recorded for this clonotype. V is TRBV29-1 and J is TRBJ1-2; 7 bases fit TRBD1. Losses at the gene ends were 4 bases for V and 6 bases for J; bases not matched to a gene: 8. The CDR3 is 13 residues long. From germline, CDR1 is SQVTM and CDR2 ANQGSEA. The CDR3 nucleotides are TGCAGCGTTGCCAGGGGGAGAGGTGATGGCTACACCTTC. Amino acids: CSVARGRGDGYTF.

Turning to this clonotype: A much bigger clone sits one base away, suggesting this may be a read error. This chain connects TRBV12-3 or TRBV12-4 to TRBJ1-2; the D gene is possibly TRBD1 (5 bases). The CDR3 sequence is 15 residues long. CDR3 region: CVSSLRQPSRYGYTF. The CDR3 DNA reads TGTGTCAGCAGTTTAAGACAGCCGAGCCGTTATGGCTACACCTTC.

V gene TRBV20-1 combines with J gene TRBJ2-7; D unresolved. Germline lookup yields CDR1 DFQATT and CDR2 SNEGSKA (reference sequence). The CDR3 totals 14 residues. The germline V and J ends were trimmed by 5 bases and 2 bases, with 16 bases remaining between them. The CDR3 here is CSAADKSGTYEQYF. The CDR3 coding sequence is TGCAGTGCTGCAGACAAGTCTGGCACCTACGAGCAGTACTTC.

This clonotype appeared a few times. The J gene is TRBJ2-5, the V gene TRBV14; the D gene is possibly TRBD2 (6 bases). V was pared by 8 bases and J by 5 bases, with 15 bases between. Germline CDR1 reads SGHDN; CDR2 reads FVKESK. This CDR3 comprises 13 residues. The chain's CDR3 is CASGRESGETQYF. The CDR3 nucleotides are TGTGCCAGCGGGCGGGAAAGTGGGGAGACCCAGTACTTC.

Many counts were recorded for this clonotype. V usage is TRBV30 and J usage is TRBJ1-1, with 8 bases that match TRBD1. The V and J ends lost 2 bases and 4 bases, in that order; junction bases with no gene match: 9. The CDR3 runs 15 residues. CDR1 and CDR2 from the germline V gene are GTSNPN and SVGIG (reference sequence). The CDR3 here is CAWSTPTGGVTEAFF. DNA for the CDR3: TGTGCCTGGAGTACCCCAACAGGGGGGGTCACTGAAGCTTTCTTT.

This chain uses TRBV20-1 with TRBJ1-6; unclear D gene. This CDR3 region has 16 residues. Germline V gives CDR1 DFQATT, CDR2 SNEGSKA (reference sequence). V was trimmed by 0 bases and J by 0 bases, leaving 9 bases between them. The CDR3 is CSARDLRSSYNSPLHF. The CDR3 coding sequence is TGCAGTGCTAGAGATCTAAGGAGCTCCTATAATTCACCCCTCCACTTT.

Only a few counts were recorded for this clonotype. This chain uses TRBV7-8 with TRBJ2-2, with 7 bases identical to TRBD2. From germline, CDR1 is SGHVS and CDR2 FQNEAQ. V lost 4 bases, J lost 5 bases, and 4 bases stayed unmatched. The CDR3 sequence is 14 residues long. The CDR3 nucleotides are TGTGCCAGCAGCTCGACTAGCCGGACCGGGGAGCTGTTTTTT. As protein: CASSSTSRTGELFF.

The gene calls are TRBV24-1 and TRBJ2-1; 11 nucleotides agree with TRBD2. Germline CDR1 and CDR2: KGHDR and SFDVKD. The ends lost 2 bases at V and 3 bases at J; junction bases unmatched: 2. The CDR3 is 16 amino acids. In nucleotides, the CDR3 is TGTGCCACCAGTGATTGGGGGACTAGCGGCTACAATGAGCAGTTCTTC. Translated: CATSDWGTSGYNEQFF.

This clonotype was found a few times. The V call is TRBV11-3, the J call TRBJ2-1, with a tentative D call TRBD2 (5 bases). Germline V CDR1 and CDR2: SGHNT, YENEEA. This CDR3 contains 14 residues. Trimming stripped 2 bases from V and 7 bases from J, with 12 bases between. Here the CDR3 DNA reads TGTGCCAGCAGCTTATGGGTGGGAGAAAATGAGCAGTTCTTC. Translation: CASSLWVGENEQFF.

The chain carries TRBV19 and TRBJ2-3; 9 bases align to TRBD1. Germline V lookup: CDR1 LNHDA, CDR2 SQIVND (reference sequence). This CDR3 has 16 amino acids. Germline trimming cut 3 bases from V and 4 bases from J; bases unmatched to any gene: 8. The CDR3 here is CASSMMPGQGADTQYF. The DNA of the CDR3 is TGTGCCAGTAGTATGATGCCGGGACAGGGTGCAGATACGCAGTATTTT.

This clonotype was counted many times. This chain links TRBV10-3 with TRBJ2-7, with TRBD2 matching over 9 bases. The CDR3 runs 14 residues. The junction had 7 bases not matched to a gene; V was cut back by 4 bases and J by 6 bases. Looked up from germline, CDR1 is ENHRY and CDR2 is SYGVKD. CDR3 loop: CAISAGTSRSEQYF. CDR3 in DNA: TGTGCCATCAGTGCCGGGACTAGCAGATCCGAGCAGTACTTC.

This chain joins TRBV2 and TRBJ1-6; the match to TRBD1 covers 7 bases. The CDR3 length is 15 residues. CDR1 SNHLY and CDR2 FYNNEI come from the germline V gene. J was trimmed by 6 bases and V by 4 bases; bases with no gene match: 6. The CDR3 region has the DNA TGTGCCAGCAGTGTCACGACAGGGTTTAATTCACCCCTCCACTTT. This sequence encodes CASSVTTGFNSPLHF. Full variable domain (remainder filled in from reference TRBV2 and TRBJ1-6): EPEVTQTPSHQVTQMGQEVILRCVPISNHLYFYWYRQILGQKVEFLVSFYNNEISEKSEIFDDQFSVERPDGSNFTLKIRSTKLEDSAMYFCASSVTTGFNSPLHFGNGTRLTVT.

V and J are TRBV27 and TRBJ2-1; 7 nucleotides line up with TRBD1. Trimming cost V 6 bases and J 7 bases; bases outside gene matches: 6. Germline loops: CDR1 MNHEY, CDR2 SMNVEV (reference sequence). The length of the CDR3 is 13 residues. The CDR3 DNA reads TGTGCCAGCAGGGCAGGGGGTGAGAATGAGCAGTTCTTC. Translation gives CASRAGGENEQFF.

Many counts were recorded for this clonotype. This chain joins TRBV24-1 and TRBJ1-2; no reliable D call. The CDR3 totals 12 residues. V shed 1 base and J shed 8 bases, with 7 bases lying between them. In germline, CDR1 is KGHDR, CDR2 SFDVKD. CDR3 bases: TGTGCCACCAGTGATTTCGACCGGGGCTACACCTTC. This codes for CATSDFDRGYTF.

In its sample, this clonotype was seen many times. V usage is TRBV9 and J usage is TRBJ2-3, with D uncertain. The CDR3 consists of 14 residues. CDR1 and CDR2 (germline): SGDLS, YYNGEE. Deletions cut 4 bases from V and 2 bases from J, with 11 bases between. CDR3 sequence: CASSPRLATDTQYF. The CDR3 nucleotides are TGTGCCAGCAGCCCCCGACTCGCCACAGATACGCAGTATTTT.

The count of this clonotype is one. The chain combines TRBV5-1 with TRBJ2-1, with TRBD2 matching 10 bases. This CDR3 is built from 14 residues. The germline gives CDR1 SGHRS, CDR2 YFSETQ. Germline trimming cut 4 bases from V and 9 bases from J; bases unmatched to any gene: 7. The CDR3 loop is CASSPLAGVGEQFF. The CDR3 DNA reads TGCGCCAGCAGCCCGCTAGCGGGAGTGGGTGAGCAGTTCTTC.